A selection of T cell receptor beta chains follows, all from one sample in a study of blood T cells in healthy people across ages. TCRdb recomputed calls from the 5' RACE reads with MiXCR, one row per CDR3 protein. The sample includes some 690,000 distinct CDR3 sequences, approximately 22% of them seen just once. The sequenced sample consisted of blood. These TCRs come from a man between 65 and 79 years old in good health. Both conserved end residues are part of each CDR3. A D gene is named only where the DNA matches it firmly. Rows give clone size only sometimes, using once, few, many, or a class for an expanded clone.

clone_size,d_call,j_call,v_call,cdr3_aa,cdr3_nt
.,.,TRBJ2-1,TRBV10-3,CAISESVVGEQFF,TGTGCCATCAGTGAGTCGGTTGTTGGTGAGCAGTTCTTC
few,.,TRBJ1-5,TRBV20-1,CSASGRGPWSNQPQHF,TGCAGTGCTAGCGGCAGGGGCCCTTGGAGCAATCAGCCCCAGCATTTT
once,TRBD1,TRBJ2-1,TRBV10-3,CAIRPGTGDNEQFF,TGTGCCATCAGGCCCGGGACAGGAGACAATGAGCAGTTCTTC
few,TRBD1,TRBJ2-2,TRBV12-3/TRBV12-4,CASSSYLGQGRSGELFF,TGTGCCAGCAGTAGTTATCTGGGACAGGGTAGGTCCGGGGAGCTGTTTTTT
.,.,TRBJ2-5,TRBV5-1,CASKNMGEETQYF,TGCGCCAGCAAGAATATGGGGGAAGAGACCCAGTACTTC
.,TRBD2,TRBJ2-1,TRBV29-1,CSVEGLADEQFF,TGCAGCGTTGAAGGACTAGCGGATGAGCAGTTCTTC
.,.,TRBJ1-1,TRBV18,CASSPTGGREAFF,TGTGCCAGCTCACCCACGGGGGGCAGGGAAGCTTTCTTT
few,TRBD1,TRBJ1-4,TRBV5-1,CASSTDRAGNEKLFF,TGCGCCAGCAGCACCGACAGGGCCGGGAATGAAAAACTGTTTTTT
few,.,TRBJ1-2,TRBV5-5,CASSLRQSTTIYGYTF,TGTGCCAGCAGCTTGAGACAGTCTACTACCATCTATGGCTACACCTTC
many,.,TRBJ1-1,TRBV10-3,CAGRGIMNTEAFF,TGTGCCGGACGGGGGATTATGAACACTGAAGCTTTCTTT
many,.,TRBJ1-3,TRBV12-3/TRBV12-4,CASSRGGNTIYF,TGTGCCAGCAGCCGAGGGGGAAACACCATATATTTT
.,.,TRBJ2-5,TRBV7-2,CASSTDGDKKETQYF,TGTGCCAGCAGCACTGACGGCGACAAAAAAGAGACCCAGTACTTC
few,.,TRBJ1-3,TRBV9,CASSAEGTARNTIYF,TGTGCCAGCAGCGCGGAGGGTACGGCTAGAAACACCATATATTTT
.,TRBD2,TRBJ2-5,TRBV20-1,CSAPGTTETQYF,TGCAGTGCTCCCGGGACTACAGAGACCCAGTACTTC
few,.,TRBJ2-1,TRBV29-1,CSVDRTEVADNEQFF,TGCAGCGTTGACCGGACCGAGGTAGCGGACAATGAGCAGTTCTTC
many,TRBD2,TRBJ2-1,TRBV5-1,CASSSGGVNEQFF,TGCGCCAGCAGCTCCGGGGGGGTCAATGAGCAGTTCTTC
.,.,TRBJ1-1,TRBV20-1,CSATEGANTEAFF,TGCAGTGCTACCGAAGGGGCAAACACTGAAGCTTTCTTT
many,.,TRBJ2-3,TRBV12-3/TRBV12-4,CASSLVRSTDTQYF,TGTGCCAGCAGTTTAGTGAGGAGCACAGATACGCAGTATTTT
few,.,TRBJ1-4,TRBV7-2,CASSDRSTNEKLFF,TGTGCCAGCAGCGACAGGTCAACTAATGAAAAACTGTTTTTT
many,.,TRBJ1-1,TRBV6-1,CASSESPTRGIKNTEAFF,TGTGCCAGCAGTGAATCCCCCACACGGGGGATTAAGAACACTGAAGCTTTCTTT
.,.,TRBJ1-1,TRBV4-1,CASSQMDRNTEAFF,TGCGCCAGCAGCCAAATGGACAGGAACACTGAAGCTTTCTTT
few,TRBD1,TRBJ2-1,TRBV5-1,CASSQQTGTDEQFF,TGCGCCAGCAGCCAACAGACAGGGACCGATGAGCAGTTCTTC
many,TRBD2,TRBJ2-7,TRBV10-1,CASSGLAGGYEQYF,TGCGCCAGCAGTGGACTAGCGGGGGGCTACGAGCAGTACTTC
.,.,TRBJ1-2,TRBV20-1,CSVRVGGYYGYTF,TGCAGTGTTAGGGTTGGGGGGTATTATGGCTACACCTTC
few,TRBD2,TRBJ2-5,TRBV29-1,CSVASGRGETQYF,TGCAGCGTTGCTAGCGGGAGAGGTGAGACCCAGTACTTC
few,.,TRBJ2-5,TRBV7-6,CASSSPSELPGSQYF,TGTGCCAGCAGCTCCCCTTCGGAACTACCTGGTAGCCAGTACTTC
.,.,TRBJ1-3,TRBV4-3,CASSLDGGYTIYF,TGCGCCAGCAGTCTCGACGGGGGATACACCATATATTTT
many,.,TRBJ2-3,TRBV5-1,CASSLTTDTQYF,TGCGCCAGCAGCTTGACAACAGATACGCAGTATTTT
.,.,TRBJ1-5,TRBV12-3/TRBV12-4,CASSGKVMGQPQHF,TGTGCCAGCAGCGGTAAGGTAATGGGTCAGCCCCAGCATTTT
.,.,TRBJ2-5,TRBV28,CASSLSLGSQETQYF,TGTGCCAGCAGTCTCTCCCTGGGCAGCCAAGAGACCCAGTACTTC
few,TRBD1,TRBJ2-1,TRBV20-1,CSASSGQGAPGQFF,TGCAGTGCTAGCTCAGGACAGGGGGCGCCCGGGCAGTTCTTC
many,.,TRBJ1-1,TRBV20-1,CSASPNTEAFF,TGCAGTGCTTCCCCGAACACTGAAGCTTTCTTT
.,TRBD1,TRBJ2-5,TRBV6-5,CASSRRGGAETQYF,TGTGCCAGCAGTCGACGAGGGGGCGCTGAGACCCAGTACTTC
.,.,TRBJ2-5,TRBV5-1,CASSPWGETQYF,TGCGCCAGCAGCCCCTGGGGGGAGACCCAGTACTTC
.,.,TRBJ2-3,TRBV12-3/TRBV12-4,CASSLRAIGEYF,TGTGCCAGCAGTTTAAGGGCGATCGGGGAGTATTTT
many,.,TRBJ2-3,TRBV7-8,CASSPLDTQYF,TGTGCCAGCAGCCCACTAGATACGCAGTATTTT
.,TRBD2,TRBJ2-4,TRBV25-1,CASSDKREFAKNIQYF,TGTGCCAGCAGTGACAAGCGGGAGTTCGCCAAAAACATTCAGTACTTC
few,TRBD1,TRBJ2-6,TRBV4-3,CASGLQGDLSGANVLTF,TGCGCCAGCGGGTTACAGGGGGACCTCTCTGGGGCCAACGTCCTGACTTTC
.,.,TRBJ1-2,TRBV6-1,CASTGTLVYYGYTF,TGTGCCAGCACCGGGACACTGGTCTACTATGGCTACACCTTC